The sequence of this TCR beta chain was determined in a study of blood T cell repertoires in COVID-19. In the study's own analysis: Reference gene primer amplification gave estimated nucleated cell counts. Sequencing was performed with immunoSEQ multiplex PCR; in TCRdb, only in-frame clones are kept and a portion is missing. D and trimming come from the DNA, and the V and J calls and clone size come from that table. The table lists tens of thousands of clones, about four fifths of them singletons. The sequenced material came from peripheral blood. The source of this sequence is a woman older than 75 with acute or convalescent COVID-19.

This CDR3 reads CASSLEGSDRRYEQYF. In DNA, the CDR3 is TGCGCCAGCAGCTTGGAGGGTTCGGACAGACGCTACGAGCAGTACTTC. This chain links TRBV5-1 with TRBJ2-7; D is possibly TRBD1 (6 bases). The V end lost 0 bases, the J end lost 3 bases, and 16 bases lay between the germline ends. In germline, CDR1 is SGHRS, CDR2 YFSETQ. There are 16 residues in the CDR3.